Sequencing of this T cell receptor beta chain was carried out in a study of blood T cell repertoires in COVID-19. Study as a whole: Acute and convalescent COVID-19 specimens originated in the United States, Italy and Spain.

Seattle enrolled patients during active infection and tracked them longitudinally. This CDR3 spans 12 amino acids. Germline V CDR1 and CDR2: MDHEN, SYDVKM. Trimming shortened V by 5 bases and J by 8 bases, and 12 bases separated the two germline ends. Per the authors' pipeline: Counts of nucleated cells, estimated from reference gene primer amplification, were obtained. Libraries were prepared by immunoSEQ multiplex PCR; TCRdb keeps only in-frame clonotypes and omits some of them. The V and J calls and clone size come from that table; D and trimming were worked out from the DNA. The table lists about 180,000 clones, 85% to 90% of them singletons, with under 0.7% in the top ten. In this sample, this clone turned up a few times.

The sequence was obtained from a man aged 55-75 years with COVID-19, enrolled during active disease. The chain employs TRBV28 and TRBJ1-2, with D possibly matching TRBD1 (6 bases). Sequences were obtained from peripheral blood. CDR3 region: CASSINRVGYTF. DNA for the CDR3: TGTGCCAGCAGTATCAACAGGGTCGGCTACACCTTC.